This T cell receptor (beta chain) comes out of a study of blood T cell repertoires in COVID-19. The wider study: PBMCs, B-cell-depleted T cells, or T cells provided the cDNA or gDNA that made up the material.

Method: immunoSEQ multiplex PCR; TCRdb's copy keeps in-frame clones and lacks some. The sample records 250,000 to 350,000 clones, about 93% being singletons. CDR1 and CDR2 (germline): SGDLS, YYNGEE. This CDR3 is built from 15 residues. With V trimmed by 0 bases and J by 2 bases, 1 base remained unmatched. This clone appeared a single time. The sample holds other DNA sequences that translate to the same CDR3. Sequenced: PBMCs or T cells enriched from blood (not recorded which). The receptor was derived from a woman aged 25 to 39 who had recovered from COVID-19. This chain joins TRBV9 and TRBJ2-1, with 8 positions matching TRBD2. The CDR3 nucleotides read TGTGCCAGCAGCGTAGAACTAGCGGCCTACAATGAGCAGTTCTTC. It is translated as CASSVELAAYNEQFF.